Sequencing of this T cell receptor beta chain was carried out in a study of cytomegalovirus exposure and HLA in healthy donors. PCR primers comprised 60 Vbeta and 13 Jbeta primers. Sequenced by immunoSEQ multiplex PCR; TCRdb stores in-frame clones only, minus some. Here the sample spans 140,000 to 150,000 clones, roughly 70% being singletons. Trimming took off 0 bases at V and 0 bases at J, with 5 bases between the two ends. The CDR3 sequence is 14 residues long. Germline assignment: CDR1 MNHEY and CDR2 SVGAGI. Source material: PBMCs. The origin of this receptor is a man under 40 in good health and CMV-seronegative. The chain joins TRBV6-5 to TRBJ1-1; D call uncertain. In DNA, the CDR3 is TGTGCCAGCAGTTACTCGAACATGAACACTGAAGCTTTCTTT. Amino acids: CASSYSNMNTEAFF.